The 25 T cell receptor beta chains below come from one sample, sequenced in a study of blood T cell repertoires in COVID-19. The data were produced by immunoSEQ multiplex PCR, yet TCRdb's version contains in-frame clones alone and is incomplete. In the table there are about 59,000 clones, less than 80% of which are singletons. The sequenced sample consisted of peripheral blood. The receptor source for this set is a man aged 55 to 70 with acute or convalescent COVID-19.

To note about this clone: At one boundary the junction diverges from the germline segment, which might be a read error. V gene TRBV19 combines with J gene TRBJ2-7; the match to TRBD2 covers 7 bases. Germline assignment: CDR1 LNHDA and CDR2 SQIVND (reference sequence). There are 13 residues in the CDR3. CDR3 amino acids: CASRRLASDEQYF. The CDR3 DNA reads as TGTGCCAGTAGAAGACTAGCCTCCGACGAGCAGTACTTC. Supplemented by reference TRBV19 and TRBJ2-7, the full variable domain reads DGGITQSPKYLFRKEGQNVTLSCEQNLNHDAMYWYRQDPGQGLRLIYYSQIVNDFQKGDIAEGYSVSREKKESFPLTVTSAQKNPTAFYLCASRRLASDEQYFGPGTRLTVT.

The CDR3 loop reads CASSIMGRYGYTF. Here the CDR3 DNA reads TGTGCCAGTAGTATAATGGGCCGTTATGGCTACACCTTC. The chain carries TRBV19 and TRBJ1-2; no firm D call. V was pared by 2 bases and J by 5 bases, with 9 bases between. The germline CDR1 and CDR2 sequences are LNHDA and SQIVND (reference sequence). CDR3 length equals 13 residues.

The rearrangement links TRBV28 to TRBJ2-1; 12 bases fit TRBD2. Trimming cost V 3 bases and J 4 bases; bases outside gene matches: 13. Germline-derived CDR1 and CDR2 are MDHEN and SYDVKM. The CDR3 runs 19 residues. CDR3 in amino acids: CASSFTSRTSGAFYNEQFF. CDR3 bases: TGTGCCAGCAGTTTCACTTCTCGGACTAGCGGGGCCTTTTACAATGAGCAGTTCTTC.

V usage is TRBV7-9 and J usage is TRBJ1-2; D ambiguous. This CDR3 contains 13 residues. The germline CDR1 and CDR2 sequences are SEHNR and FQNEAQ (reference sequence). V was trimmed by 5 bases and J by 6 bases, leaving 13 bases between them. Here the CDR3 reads CASSLRGGDGYTF. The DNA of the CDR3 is TGTGCCAGCAGCCTCCGGGGAGGAGATGGCTACACCTTC. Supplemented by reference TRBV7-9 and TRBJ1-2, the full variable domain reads DTGVSQNPRHKITKRGQNVTFRCDPISEHNRLYWYRQTLGQGPEFLTYFQNEAQLEKSRLLSDRFSAERPKGSFSTLEIQRTEQGDSAMYLCASSLRGGDGYTFGSGTRLTVV.

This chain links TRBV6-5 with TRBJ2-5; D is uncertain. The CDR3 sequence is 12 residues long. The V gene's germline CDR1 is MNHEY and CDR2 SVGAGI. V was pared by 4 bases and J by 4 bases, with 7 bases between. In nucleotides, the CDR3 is TGTGCCAGCAGTTCCATCGGAGAGACCCAGTACTTC. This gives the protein CASSSIGETQYF.

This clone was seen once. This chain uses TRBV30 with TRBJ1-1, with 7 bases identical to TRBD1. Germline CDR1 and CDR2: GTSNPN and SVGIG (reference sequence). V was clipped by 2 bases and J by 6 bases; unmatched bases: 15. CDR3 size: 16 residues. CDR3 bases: TGTGCCTGGAGTCCGACAGGGAGTTTTAGGATCGCTGAAGCTTTCTTT. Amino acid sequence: CAWSPTGSFRIAEAFF. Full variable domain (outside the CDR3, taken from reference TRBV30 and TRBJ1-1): SQTIHQWPATLVQPVGSPLSLECTVEGTSNPNLYWYRQAAGRGLQLLFYSVGIGQISSEVPQNLSASRPQDRQFILSSKKLLLSDSGFYLCAWSPTGSFRIAEAFFGQGTRLTVV.

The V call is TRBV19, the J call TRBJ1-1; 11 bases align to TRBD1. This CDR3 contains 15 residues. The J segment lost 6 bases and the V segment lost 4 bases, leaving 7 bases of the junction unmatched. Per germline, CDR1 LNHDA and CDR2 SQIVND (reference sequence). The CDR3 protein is CASSRGQGASPEAFF. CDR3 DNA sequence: TGTGCCAGTAGTAGAGGACAGGGGGCATCTCCTGAAGCTTTCTTT.

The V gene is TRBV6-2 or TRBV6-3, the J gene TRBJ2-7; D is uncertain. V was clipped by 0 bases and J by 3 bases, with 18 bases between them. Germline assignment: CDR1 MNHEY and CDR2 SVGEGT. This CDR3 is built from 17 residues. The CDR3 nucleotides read TGTGCCAGCAGTTACTCGACAAGGTCCTATACCGTCTACGAGCAGTACTTC. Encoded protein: CASSYSTRSYTVYEQYF.

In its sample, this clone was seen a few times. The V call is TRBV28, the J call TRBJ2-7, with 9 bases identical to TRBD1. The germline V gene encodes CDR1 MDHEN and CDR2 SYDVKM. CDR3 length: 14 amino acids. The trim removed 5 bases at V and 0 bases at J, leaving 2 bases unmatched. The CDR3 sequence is CASSGQGTSYEQYF. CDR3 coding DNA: TGTGCCAGCAGTGGACAGGGGACCTCCTACGAGCAGTACTTC.

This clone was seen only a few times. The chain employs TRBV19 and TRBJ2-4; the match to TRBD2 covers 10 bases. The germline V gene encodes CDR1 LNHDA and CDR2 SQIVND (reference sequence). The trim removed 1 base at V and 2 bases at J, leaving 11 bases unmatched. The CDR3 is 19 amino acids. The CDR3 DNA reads TGTGCCAGTAGTATAGCGGGGCCCCTAGCGGGGGAGCCCAAAAACATTCAGTACTTC. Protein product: CASSIAGPLAGEPKNIQYF.

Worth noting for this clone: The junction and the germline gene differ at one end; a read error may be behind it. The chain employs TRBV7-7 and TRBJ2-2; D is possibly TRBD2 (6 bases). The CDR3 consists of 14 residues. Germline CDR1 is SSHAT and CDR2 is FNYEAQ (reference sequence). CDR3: CASSAGMNTGELFF. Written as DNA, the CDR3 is TGTGCTAGCAGCGCGGGGATGAACACCGGGGAGCTGTTTTTT.

In DNA form, the CDR3 reads TGTGCCAGCAGCGTAGGGCCTAGCCCCGGAGATACGCAGTATTTT. Translating it yields CASSVGPSPGDTQYF. The V call is TRBV9, the J call TRBJ2-3, with TRBD2 as a possible D gene (5 bases). Trimming pared 0 bases from V and 5 bases from J, leaving 13 bases between. Germline lookup yields CDR1 SGDLS and CDR2 YYNGEE. There are 15 residues in the CDR3.

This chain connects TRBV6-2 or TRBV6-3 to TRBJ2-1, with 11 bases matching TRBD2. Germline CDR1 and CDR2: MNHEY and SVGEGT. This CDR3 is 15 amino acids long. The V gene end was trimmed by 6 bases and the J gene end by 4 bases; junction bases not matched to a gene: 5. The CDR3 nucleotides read TGTGCCAGCAGCCCCGGACTAGCGGGTTACAATGAGCAGTTCTTC. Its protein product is CASSPGLAGYNEQFF.

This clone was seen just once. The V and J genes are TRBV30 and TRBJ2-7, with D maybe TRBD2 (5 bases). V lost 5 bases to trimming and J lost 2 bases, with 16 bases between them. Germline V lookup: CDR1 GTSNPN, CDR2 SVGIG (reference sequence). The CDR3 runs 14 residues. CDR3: CAWSADSMTYEQYF. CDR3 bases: TGTGCCTGGTCCGCGGACTCAATGACCTACGAGCAGTACTTC.

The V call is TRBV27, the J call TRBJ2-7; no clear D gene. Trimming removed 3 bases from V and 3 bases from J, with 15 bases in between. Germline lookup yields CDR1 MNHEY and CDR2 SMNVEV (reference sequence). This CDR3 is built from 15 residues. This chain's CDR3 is CASSFSIRHLYEQYF. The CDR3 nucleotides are TGTGCCAGCAGTTTCTCTATCCGACATCTCTACGAGCAGTACTTC.

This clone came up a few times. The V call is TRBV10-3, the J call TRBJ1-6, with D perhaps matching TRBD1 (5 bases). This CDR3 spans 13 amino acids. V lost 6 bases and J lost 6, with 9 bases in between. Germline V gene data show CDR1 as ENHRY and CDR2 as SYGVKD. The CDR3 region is CAIRGEGNSPLHF. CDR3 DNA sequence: TGTGCCATCAGGGGGGAGGGTAATTCACCCCTCCACTTT.

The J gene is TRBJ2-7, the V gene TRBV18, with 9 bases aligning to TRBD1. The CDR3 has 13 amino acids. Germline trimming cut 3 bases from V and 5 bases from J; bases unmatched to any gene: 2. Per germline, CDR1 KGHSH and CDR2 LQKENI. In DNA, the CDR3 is TGTGCCAGCTCACCGGACAGGGGCCACGAGCAGTACTTC. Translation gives CASSPDRGHEQYF.

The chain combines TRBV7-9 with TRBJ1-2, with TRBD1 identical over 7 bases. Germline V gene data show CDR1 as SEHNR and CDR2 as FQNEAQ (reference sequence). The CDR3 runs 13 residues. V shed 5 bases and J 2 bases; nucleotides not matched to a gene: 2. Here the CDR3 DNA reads TGTGCCAGCAGCCCGGGACAGAACTATGGCTACACCTTC. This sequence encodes CASSPGQNYGYTF.

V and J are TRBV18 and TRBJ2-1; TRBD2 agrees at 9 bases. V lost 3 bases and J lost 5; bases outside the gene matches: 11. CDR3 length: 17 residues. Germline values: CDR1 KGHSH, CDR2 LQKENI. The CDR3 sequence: CASSPLAQGLADNEQFF. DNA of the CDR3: TGTGCCAGCTCACCTCTTGCCCAGGGACTAGCAGACAATGAGCAGTTCTTC.

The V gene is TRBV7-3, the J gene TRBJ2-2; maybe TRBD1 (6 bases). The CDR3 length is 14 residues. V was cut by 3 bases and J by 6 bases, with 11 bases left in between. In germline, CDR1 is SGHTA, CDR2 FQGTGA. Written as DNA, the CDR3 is TGTGCCAGCAGCTTTAAGGGGGTTGCCGGGGAGCTGTTTTTT. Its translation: CASSFKGVAGELFF. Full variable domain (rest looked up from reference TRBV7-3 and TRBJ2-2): GAGVSQTPSNKVTEKGKYVELRCDPISGHTALYWYRQSLGQGPEFLIYFQGTGAADDSGLPNDRFFAVRPEGSVSTLKIQRTERGDSAVYLCASSFKGVAGELFFGEGSRLTVL.

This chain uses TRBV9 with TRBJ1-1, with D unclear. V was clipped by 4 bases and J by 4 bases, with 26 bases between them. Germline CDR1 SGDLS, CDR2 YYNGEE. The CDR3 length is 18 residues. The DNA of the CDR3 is TGTGCCAGCAGCCCAAAAAGAAGGGCGCACGCGGGGAGCACTGAAGCTTTCTTT. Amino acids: CASSPKRRAHAGSTEAFF.

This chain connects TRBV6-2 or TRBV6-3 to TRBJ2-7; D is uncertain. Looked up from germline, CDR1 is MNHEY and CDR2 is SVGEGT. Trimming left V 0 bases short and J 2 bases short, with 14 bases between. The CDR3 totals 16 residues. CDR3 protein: CASSYSAQTLAYEQYF. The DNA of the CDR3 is TGTGCCAGCAGTTACTCGGCACAGACACTGGCCTACGAGCAGTACTTC.

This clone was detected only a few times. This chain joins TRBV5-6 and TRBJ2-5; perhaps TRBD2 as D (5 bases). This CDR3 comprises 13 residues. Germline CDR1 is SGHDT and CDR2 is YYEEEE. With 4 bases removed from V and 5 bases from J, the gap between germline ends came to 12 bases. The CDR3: CASSILEFETQYF. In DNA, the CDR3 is TGTGCCAGCAGCATACTAGAATTTGAGACCCAGTACTTC.

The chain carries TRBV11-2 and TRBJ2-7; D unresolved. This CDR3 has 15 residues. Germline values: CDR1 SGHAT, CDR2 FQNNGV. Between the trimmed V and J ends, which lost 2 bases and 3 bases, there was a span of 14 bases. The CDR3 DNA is TGTGCCAGCAGCTTACGATCCTACGGAGACTACGAGCAGTACTTC. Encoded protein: CASSLRSYGDYEQYF.

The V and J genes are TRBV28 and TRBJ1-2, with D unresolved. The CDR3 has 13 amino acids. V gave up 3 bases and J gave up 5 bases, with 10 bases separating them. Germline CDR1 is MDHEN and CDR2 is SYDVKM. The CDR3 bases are TGTGCCAGCAGTTTCGAGGGTTTTTATGGCTACACCTTC. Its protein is CASSFEGFYGYTF.